This passage covers 32 T cell receptor beta chains from one sample sequenced in a study of T cell changes during pregnancy in multiple sclerosis. Profiling relied on immunoSEQ multiplex PCR, and the TCRdb table lists in-frame clones only, not all of them. The sample records about 59,000 clones, around 94% being singletons. This material consisted of CD8+ T cells from peripheral blood mononuclear cells, taken after pregnancy. The receptors shown here come from a female donor with multiple sclerosis, enrolled in a pregnancy study.

The chain combines TRBV28 with TRBJ2-7; 9 bases align to TRBD2. Per germline, CDR1 MDHEN and CDR2 SYDVKM. The V segment lost 6 bases and the J segment 7 bases; nucleotides outside the gene matches: 7. The CDR3 has 13 residues. CDR3: CASSPTGLAEQYF. The CDR3 DNA reads as TGTGCCAGCAGCCCGACTGGACTAGCGGAGCAGTACTTC.

This rearrangement joins TRBV21-1 to TRBJ1-2; the listed D gene, TRBD1, was not tested against the DNA. TRBV21-1 is reported as a pseudogene. The CDR3 spans 14 residues. The CDR3 protein is CASSKTGGAGGYTF. CDR3 nucleotide sequence: TGTGCCAGCAGCAAGACAGGGGGCGCTGGAGGCTACACCTTC.

The chain recombines TRBV19 with TRBJ2-7; 8 bases map to TRBD1. CDR1 is LNHDA, CDR2 SQIVND, per germline (reference sequence). This CDR3 is built from 15 residues. Trimming took 5 bases from V and 0 from J; bases not matched to a gene: 6. CDR3 amino acids: CASSPWTGSSYEQYF. The CDR3 coding sequence is TGTGCCAGTAGTCCCTGGACAGGGAGCTCCTACGAGCAGTACTTC.

This clone was detected only once. The genes are TRBV28 and TRBJ1-2; the D is unclear. V shed 6 bases and J shed 9 bases, with 20 bases lying between them. The CDR3 has 14 residues. CDR1 is MDHEN, CDR2 SYDVKM, per germline. The CDR3 nucleotides read TGTGCCAGCAGCCCCAGGACGGGAAAAGGAAGCTACACCTTC. Translated, it gives CASSPRTGKGSYTF.

The chain recombines TRBV6-1 with TRBJ2-7; D is undetermined. CDR1 MNHNS and CDR2 SASEGT come from the germline V gene. The CDR3 length is 12 residues. Trimming shortened V by 2 bases and J by 6 bases, and 8 bases separated the two germline ends. The CDR3, as DNA: TGTGCCAGCAGTGAACGACAACCCGAGCAGTACTTC. It specifies CASSERQPEQYF.

The V call is TRBV6-1, the J call TRBJ1-3, with TRBD1 matching 7 bases. Per germline, CDR1 MNHNS and CDR2 SASEGT. The junction had 7 bases not matched to a gene; V was cut back by 4 bases and J by 4 bases. This CDR3 spans 15 amino acids. The CDR3 region is CASSVDRARGNTIYF. CDR3 DNA: TGTGCCAGCAGTGTAGACAGGGCTCGCGGAAACACCATATATTTT.

The gene calls are TRBV5-8 and TRBJ1-2, with TRBD1 identical over 11 bases. Germline V lookup: CDR1 SGHTS, CDR2 YDEGEE. The CDR3 runs 19 residues. Trimming cost V 0 bases and J 4 bases; bases outside gene matches: 14. The CDR3 is CASSLVQGSGQGDTYGYTF. As DNA, the CDR3 is TGTGCCAGCAGCTTGGTGCAAGGATCGGGACAGGGGGATACCTATGGCTACACCTTC.

CDR3 bases: TGTGCCAGCAGTTTACGGAACACCGGGGAGCTGTTTTTT. Amino acid sequence: CASSLRNTGELFF. The chain employs TRBV28 and TRBJ2-2; unclear D gene. The V gene's germline CDR1 is MDHEN and CDR2 SYDVKM. V was cut by 2 bases and J by 1 base, with 2 bases left in between. There are 13 residues in the CDR3.

This chain joins TRBV9 and TRBJ2-7, with 8 bases fitting TRBD2. Germline CDR1 is SGDLS and CDR2 is YYNGEE. V was clipped by 6 bases and J by 2 bases; unmatched bases: 7. This CDR3 contains 14 residues. CDR3 DNA: TGTGCCAGCACGGGAGGGCCGTTTCCCTACGAGCAGTACTTC. Translation: CASTGGPFPYEQYF.

This chain links TRBV15 with TRBJ1-1; D is unclear. The CDR3 is made up of 13 amino acids. The ends were cut back, 0 bases at V and 3 bases at J, with 5 bases in the middle. Per the germline V gene, CDR1 is LNHNV and CDR2 is YYDKDF (reference sequence). The CDR3 is CATSRDRYTEAFF. CDR3 bases: TGTGCCACCAGCAGAGATCGTTACACTGAAGCTTTCTTT. The whole variable domain, remainder taken from reference TRBV15 and TRBJ1-1, is DAMVIQNPRYQVTQFGKPVTLSCSQTLNHNVMYWYQQKSSQAPKLLFHYYDKDFNNEADTPDNFQSRRPNTSFCFLDIRSPGLGDTAMYLCATSRDRYTEAFFGQGTRLTVV.

The CDR3 DNA reads TGTGCCTGGAGTCTAGGACAGGGTTCAGCTCAGCCCCAGCATTTT. This translates into CAWSLGQGSAQPQHF. This chain joins TRBV30 and TRBJ1-5; 8 positions match TRBD1. V lost 2 bases and J lost 6; bases outside the gene matches: 9. Germline V gene sequence: CDR1 GTSNPN, CDR2 SVGIG (reference sequence). CDR3 size: 15 residues.

The chain joins TRBV5-1 to TRBJ2-7; 12 nucleotides line up with TRBD2. CDR1 SGHRS and CDR2 YFSETQ come from the germline V gene. J lost 4 bases, V lost 0 bases, and 5 bases had no gene match. CDR3 length equals 16 residues. The CDR3 here is CASSLGFGLAGYEQYF. DNA for the CDR3: TGCGCCAGCAGCTTGGGCTTCGGACTAGCGGGGTACGAGCAGTACTTC.

This clone appeared a single time. The genes are TRBV7-6 and TRBJ2-7, with D maybe TRBD1 (6 bases). Germline CDR1 is SGHVS and CDR2 is FNYEAQ. The CDR3 contains 16 residues. The V gene lost 3 bases and the J gene lost 3 bases, with 18 bases spanning the gap. CDR3 sequence reads: CASSLGADPLYYEQYF. CDR3 coding DNA: TGTGCCAGCAGCTTGGGGGCAGACCCGTTATACTACGAGCAGTACTTC.

V usage is TRBV2 and J usage is TRBJ2-7; possibly TRBD2 for D (5 bases). In germline, CDR1 is SNHLY, CDR2 FYNNEI. Trimming shortened V by 6 bases and J by 6 bases, and 12 bases separated the two germline ends. The CDR3 is 12 residues long. The CDR3 DNA reads as TGTGCCAGCAGCAGAACTAGTGCCGAGCAGTACTTC. Its protein is CASSRTSAEQYF. Together with reference TRBV2 and TRBJ2-7, the CDR3 gives the full variable domain: EPEVTQTPSHQVTQMGQEVILRCVPISNHLYFYWYRQILGQKVEFLVSFYNNEISEKSEIFDDQFSVERPDGSNFTLKIRSTKLEDSAMYFCASSRTSAEQYFGPGTRLTVT.

The genes are TRBV7-9 and TRBJ1-1; the match to TRBD1 covers 7 bases. Germline CDR1 and CDR2: SEHNR and FQNEAQ (reference sequence). Losses at the gene ends were 7 bases for V and 6 bases for J; bases not matched to a gene: 5. The CDR3 length is 12 residues. CDR3 coding DNA: TGTGCCAGCAACGACAGGGCTCCTGAAGCTTTCTTT. It translates to CASNDRAPEAFF. Looking up the rest from reference TRBV7-9 and TRBJ1-1 gives the full variable domain: DTGVSQNPRHKITKRGQNVTFRCDPISEHNRLYWYRQTLGQGPEFLTYFQNEAQLEKSRLLSDRFSAERPKGSFSTLEIQRTEQGDSAMYLCASNDRAPEAFFGQGTRLTVV.

This chain connects TRBV5-1 to TRBJ1-2; D ambiguous. The CDR3 sequence is 15 residues long. Germline V gene data show CDR1 as SGHRS and CDR2 as YFSETQ. Trimming shortened V by 7 bases and J by 6 bases, and 22 bases separated the two germline ends. The CDR3 DNA follows: TGCGCCAGCCGTCACGTGGGGAGGATGGAGGATGGCTACACCTTC. This translates into CASRHVGRMEDGYTF.

J is TRBJ2-7 and V is TRBV27, with 7 nucleotides matching TRBD2. The length of the CDR3 is 14 residues. CDR1 and CDR2 (germline): MNHEY, SMNVEV (reference sequence). The V gene end was trimmed by 8 bases and the J gene end by 3 bases; junction bases not matched to a gene: 10. The chain's CDR3 is CASGREGWGYEQYF. The CDR3 bases are TGTGCCAGCGGGAGGGAGGGATGGGGCTACGAGCAGTACTTC.

V gene TRBV4-1 combines with J gene TRBJ2-7; the match to TRBD2 covers 9 bases. The CDR3 has 15 amino acids. Germline CDR1 and CDR2: MGHRA and YSYEKL. V lost 4 bases and J lost 1; bases outside the gene matches: 5. CDR3 sequence reads: CASSRGGRDSYEQYF. The DNA for the CDR3 is TGCGCCAGCAGCCGGGGCGGGAGGGATTCCTACGAGCAGTACTTC.

The V call is TRBV10-2, the J call TRBJ2-7, with D tentatively TRBD2 (5 bases). The CDR3 contains 13 residues. CDR1 and CDR2 from the germline V gene are WSHSY and SAAADI. Trimming removed 3 bases from V and 6 bases from J, with 12 bases in between. The CDR3 spells CASSDTSLGEQYF. The CDR3, as DNA: TGCGCCAGCAGTGATACTAGTCTCGGCGAGCAGTACTTC.

The chain carries TRBV28 and TRBJ1-4, with 9 nucleotides matching TRBD1. V was pared by 2 bases and J by 8 bases, with 9 bases of the junction left unmatched. The CDR3 covers 16 residues. The germline gives CDR1 MDHEN, CDR2 SYDVKM. CDR3 sequence reads: CASSLSHRGLREKLFF. The DNA for the CDR3 is TGTGCCAGCAGTTTAAGCCACAGGGGGCTAAGGGAAAAACTGTTTTTT.

The rearrangement links TRBV9 to TRBJ1-1; maybe TRBD1 (6 bases). The CDR3 sequence is 15 residues long. CDR1 is SGDLS and CDR2 is YYNGEE in the germline V gene. V gave up 2 bases and J gave up 1 base, with 12 bases separating them. The CDR3 DNA reads TGTGCCAGCAGCGTCAGGGACATCCCGAACACTGAAGCTTTCTTT. The encoded protein is CASSVRDIPNTEAFF. Filled out from reference TRBV9 and TRBJ1-1, the complete variable domain reads DSGVTQTPKHLITATGQRVTLRCSPRSGDLSVYWYQQSLDQGLQFLIQYYNGEERAKGNILERFSAQQFPDLHSELNLSSLELGDSALYFCASSVRDIPNTEAFFGQGTRLTVV.

The rearrangement joins TRBV5-1 to TRBJ2-7; 7 bases line up with TRBD1. V shed 3 bases, J shed 7 bases, and the junction held 4 bases outside the gene matches. Germline CDR1 is SGHRS and CDR2 is YFSETQ. This CDR3 has 12 residues. The CDR3 DNA reads as TGCGCCAGCAGCTCGACAGGGAGAGAGCAGTACTTC. This translates into CASSSTGREQYF.

The chain combines TRBV7-9 with TRBJ1-1; 7 nucleotides agree with TRBD1. Looked up from germline, CDR1 is SEHNR and CDR2 is FQNEAQ (reference sequence). The ends lost 1 base at V and 5 bases at J; junction bases unmatched: 4. There are 14 residues in the CDR3. The CDR3 DNA sequence: TGTGCCAGCAGCTTAGAAGGGGGCTGGACTGAAGCTTTCTTT. As protein: CASSLEGGWTEAFF.

This chain uses TRBV25-1 with TRBJ2-7, with D possibly matching TRBD1 (5 bases). The ends were cut back, 6 bases at V and 2 bases at J, with 14 bases in the middle. The CDR3 has 14 amino acids. Germline CDR1 reads MGHDK; CDR2 reads SYGVNS. CDR3 amino acids: CASRGPFPTYEQYF. The CDR3 bases are TGTGCCAGCAGGGGGCCGTTCCCCACCTACGAGCAGTACTTC.

The rearrangement links TRBV11-2 to TRBJ2-1, with TRBD2 matching 8 bases. CDR3 size: 14 residues. Germline CDR1 reads SGHAT; CDR2 reads FQNNGV. The V segment lost 3 bases and the J segment 9 bases; nucleotides outside the gene matches: 7. In nucleotides, the CDR3 is TGTGCCAGCAGCTTGGGTGCGGGAGGTCGTGAGCAGTTCTTC. It is translated as CASSLGAGGREQFF. Looking up the rest from reference TRBV11-2 and TRBJ2-1 gives the full variable domain: EAGVAQSPRYKIIEKRQSVAFWCNPISGHATLYWYQQILGQGPKLLIQFQNNGVVDDSQLPKDRFSAERLKGVDSTLKIQPAKLEDSAVYLCASSLGAGGREQFFGPGTRLTVL.

The chain employs TRBV5-1 and TRBJ1-2, with D perhaps matching TRBD1 (6 bases). The CDR3 sequence is 14 residues long. Trimming removed 4 bases at V and 5 bases at J, with 15 bases between. Germline CDR1 SGHRS, CDR2 YFSETQ. The CDR3 DNA sequence: TGCGCCAGCAGCGATCCGGGGGGGCCTTATGGCTACACCTTC. Amino acid sequence: CASSDPGGPYGYTF.

The CDR3 loop is CASSTPIAGAGNEQFF. CDR3 DNA sequence: TGTGCCAGCAGTACTCCCATAGCGGGAGCGGGCAATGAGCAGTTCTTC. The V call is TRBV28, the J call TRBJ2-1; TRBD2 aligns across 9 bases. CDR3 length equals 16 residues. V lost 5 bases, J lost 6 bases, and 11 bases stayed unmatched. Germline CDR1 is MDHEN and CDR2 is SYDVKM.

This clone occurred once. This chain links TRBV4-1 with TRBJ1-1; D unresolved. Looked up from germline, CDR1 is MGHRA and CDR2 is YSYEKL. This CDR3 has 15 amino acids. Between the trimmed V and J ends, which lost 2 bases and 4 bases, there was a span of 14 bases. The CDR3 region is CASSQNHATGTEAFF. The CDR3 bases are TGCGCCAGCAGCCAAAACCACGCCACGGGCACTGAAGCTTTCTTT.

The chain combines TRBV28 with TRBJ1-1; weak D call: TRBD1 (6 bases). The CDR3 sequence is 14 residues long. V shed 6 bases and J shed 0 bases, with 11 bases lying between them. CDR1 is MDHEN and CDR2 is SYDVKM in the germline V gene. Here the CDR3 DNA reads TGTGCCAGCAGCCCGGACAGTATGAACACTGAAGCTTTCTTT. Translated: CASSPDSMNTEAFF.

The chain uses TRBV19 and TRBJ2-6; TRBD1 might be the D (6 bases). This CDR3 has 17 residues. V was trimmed by 6 bases and J by 2 bases, leaving 17 bases between them. Germline CDR1 is LNHDA and CDR2 is SQIVND (reference sequence). CDR3 sequence: CASSEQGSLPGANVLTF. The CDR3 DNA sequence: TGTGCCAGTAGCGAACAGGGATCCCTGCCTGGGGCCAACGTCCTGACTTTC.

The chain links TRBV6-5 to TRBJ2-7, with TRBD1 as a possible D gene (5 bases). CDR3 length equals 14 residues. V lost 2 bases and J 5 bases, leaving 13 bases between the germline ends. The germline V gene encodes CDR1 MNHEY and CDR2 SVGAGI. This CDR3 reads CASSYQGGRNEQYF. Written as DNA, the CDR3 is TGTGCCAGCAGTTACCAGGGTGGTAGAAACGAGCAGTACTTC.

The chain employs TRBV29-1 and TRBJ1-1; TRBD1 is a possible D gene (6 bases). Germline values: CDR1 SQVTM, CDR2 ANQGSEA. The CDR3 contains 11 residues. V was cut by 6 bases and J by 11 bases, with 16 bases left in between. CDR3 protein: CSVPIGGAAFF. For the CDR3, the DNA is TGCAGCGTCCCAATCGGGGGGGCCGCTTTCTTT.